The subject of this entry is one TCR beta chain. The data originate from a study of blood T cell repertoires in COVID-19. Study at large: The samples span acute and convalescent COVID-19 from the United States, Italy and Spain. The analysed material was cDNA or gDNA that came from T cells, B-cell-depleted T cells, or PBMCs.

Original methodology: Amplifying reference gene primers gave estimates of nucleated cell counts. Profiled with immunoSEQ multiplex PCR; TCRdb holds only in-frame clones, not every one. V, J and clone size are those of that table, while D and trimming were read from the DNA. Of over 200,000 clones listed, 75% to 95% are singletons. Trimming removed 2 bases at V and 5 bases at J, with 13 bases between. Germline V lookup: CDR1 MNHEY, CDR2 SMNVEV (reference sequence). CDR3 length: 14 amino acids. The V call is TRBV27, the J call TRBJ2-7; D call uncertain. Sequenced material: peripheral blood. The origin of this receptor is a person under 35 with COVID-19, enrolled during active disease. CDR3 sequence reads: CASSLGPGRHEQYF. The CDR3 DNA reads as TGTGCCAGCAGTTTAGGGCCTGGAAGACACGAGCAGTACTTC.